This T cell receptor beta chain emerged from a study of CD8+CD57+ T cells in acquired aplastic anemia. On the study more broadly: DNA per sorted CD4+ or CD8+ sample ranged roughly 0.17 to 27.4 ug, averaging 3.2 ug.

Remarks on this clonotype: Its antigen remains unknown.

This CDR3 region has 15 residues. CDR1 is SGHTA and CDR2 is FQGNSA in the germline V gene. The V gene lost 6 bases and the J gene lost 0 bases, with 14 bases spanning the gap. The sequenced patients had an expansion of CD8+CD57+ cells seen by flow cytometry. Every patient had severe acquired aplastic anemia. Patient blood was sampled before any therapy had been received. Genomic DNA, the template, was used for profiling of the TCR beta VDJ and CDR3. TCRdb ran MiXCR on the reads and lists one entry per CDR3 protein. The sample records over 250,000 distinct CDR3 sequences, approximately 60% being singletons. Study-wide points: Comparison of patients with controls identified about 30 shared CD8+ CDR3 sequences.

This sequence joins TRBV7-2 and TRBJ1-1; D gene ambiguous. The sequence was collected from a human donor with aplastic anemia. The sample consisted of sorted CD4+, CD8+, or CD8+CD57+ T cells (not recorded which) from PBMCs. The CDR3 sequence is CASRTGSPLNTEAFF. CDR3 bases: TGTGCCAGCAGGACCGGGAGTCCGTTGAACACTGAAGCTTTCTTT.